What follows are 28 T cell receptor beta chains derived from one specimen sequenced in a study of cytomegalovirus exposure and HLA in healthy donors. Produced via immunoSEQ multiplex PCR; TCRdb's table is partial and in-frame only. The table records 150,000 to 200,000 clones, around 88% of them present only once. The sample comprised PBMCs. These TCRs come from a woman under 30 in good health and CMV-seronegative.

The rearrangement links TRBV7-2 to TRBJ2-3; 7 bases map to TRBD1. This CDR3 has 15 amino acids. Per the germline V gene, CDR1 is SGHTA and CDR2 is FQGNSA. V gave up 2 bases and J gave up 4 bases; unmatched junction bases: 6. The CDR3 DNA reads TGTGCCAGCAGCTTAAAGGGACAGTGGGCAGATACGCAGTATTTT. Protein product: CASSLKGQWADTQYF.

This chain uses TRBV27 with TRBJ2-3; D is undetermined. This CDR3 comprises 16 residues. With 1 base removed from V and 0 bases from J, the gap between germline ends came to 11 bases. Germline CDR1 is MNHEY and CDR2 is SMNVEV (reference sequence). The CDR3 protein is CASSLFTGPSTDTQYF. CDR3 sequence (DNA): TGTGCCAGCAGTTTATTTACGGGTCCTAGCACAGATACGCAGTATTTT.

CDR3 region: CASSFDRNQPQHF. CDR3 nucleotide sequence: TGTGCCAGCAGCTTCGACAGGAATCAGCCCCAGCATTTT. The rearrangement joins TRBV7-2 to TRBJ1-5; D possibly corresponds to TRBD1 (6 bases). CDR3 length equals 13 residues. V lost 3 bases and J lost 4, with 7 bases in between. CDR1 and CDR2 (germline): SGHTA, FQGNSA.

The chain couples TRBV7-9 to TRBJ2-1; D unclear. The germline CDR1 and CDR2 sequences are SEHNR and FQNEAQ (reference sequence). The germline V and J ends were trimmed by 4 bases and 9 bases, with 10 bases remaining between them. CDR3 size: 12 residues. The CDR3 spells CASSSGLLEQFF. As DNA, the CDR3 is TGTGCCAGCAGCTCCGGGTTGCTTGAGCAGTTCTTC.

The J gene is TRBJ2-1, the V gene TRBV14; D perhaps matches TRBD1 (6 bases). Per germline, CDR1 SGHDN and CDR2 FVKESK. The CDR3 is 13 amino acids. Trimming removed 0 bases at V and 12 bases at J, with 12 bases between. As DNA, the CDR3 is TGTGCCAGCAGCCAAGATCAGGGGTGGGGGCAGTTCTTC. Translation: CASSQDQGWGQFF.

This chain links TRBV15 with TRBJ1-1; TRBD1 is a possible D gene (6 bases). Between the trimmed V and J ends, which lost 1 base and 8 bases, there was a span of 8 bases. The CDR3 contains 12 residues. Germline values: CDR1 LNHNV, CDR2 YYDKDF (reference sequence). The CDR3 DNA is TGTGCCACCAGCAGAGTGACAGGCGAAGCTTTCTTT. It codes for CATSRVTGEAFF.

The V gene is TRBV6-6, the J gene TRBJ2-3, with 12 bases aligning to TRBD1. The CDR3 consists of 16 residues. Germline V CDR1 and CDR2: MNHNY, SVGAGI (reference sequence). The ends lost 6 bases at V and 6 bases at J; junction bases unmatched: 10. The CDR3 loop reads CASREGQGARVDTQYF. Written as DNA, the CDR3 is TGTGCCAGCAGGGAGGGACAGGGGGCGAGGGTGGATACGCAGTATTTT.

The chain is built from TRBV29-1 and TRBJ2-7; tentatively, D is TRBD1 (7 bases). The CDR3 has 11 amino acids. Germline V gene lookup returns CDR1 SQVTM and CDR2 ANQGSEA. The V gene lost 5 bases and the J gene lost 7 bases, with 12 bases spanning the gap. The CDR3 coding sequence is TGCAGCGTTACAGGGGCGGGGGAGCAGTACTTC. This gives the protein CSVTGAGEQYF.

This rearrangement joins TRBV27 to TRBJ1-2; D not resolved. Trimming took off 6 bases at V and 4 bases at J, with 24 bases between the two ends. The V gene's germline CDR1 is MNHEY and CDR2 SMNVEV (reference sequence). The CDR3 runs 17 residues. The CDR3 region has the DNA TGTGCCAGCAGCCCGAGCCACGAGAGGGCGGCGATCTATGGCTACACCTTC. It specifies CASSPSHERAAIYGYTF.

The chain employs TRBV30 and TRBJ1-5; 7 bases agree with TRBD1. The CDR3 has 13 amino acids. V shed 3 bases and J 7 bases; nucleotides not matched to a gene: 6. CDR1 and CDR2 (germline): GTSNPN, SVGIG (reference sequence). CDR3 DNA sequence: TGTGCCTGGAGCAGACAGGGCGGACAGCCCCAGCATTTT. The encoded protein is CAWSRQGGQPQHF.

This sequence joins TRBV5-1 and TRBJ2-7; 9 nucleotides line up with TRBD2. The J segment lost 5 bases and the V segment lost 7 bases, leaving 19 bases of the junction unmatched. The CDR3 loop spans 17 amino acids. CDR1 is SGHRS and CDR2 is YFSETQ in the germline V gene. CDR3 in amino acids: CASSYSPSGTSPNEQYF. CDR3 nucleotide sequence: TGCGCCAGCTCCTACTCCCCTAGCGGGACTTCTCCCAACGAGCAGTACTTC.

The chain couples TRBV5-6 to TRBJ2-2; D might be TRBD2 (6 bases). The ends were cut back, 4 bases at V and 5 bases at J, with 9 bases in the middle. The CDR3 contains 13 residues. CDR1 is SGHDT and CDR2 is YYEEEE in the germline V gene. The CDR3 bases are TGTGCCAGCAGCCCGGGACTGACCGGGGAGCTGTTTTTT. This codes for CASSPGLTGELFF.

The chain carries TRBV7-9 and TRBJ2-7; D might be TRBD2 (6 bases). The CDR3 sequence is 17 residues long. Germline CDR1 SEHNR, CDR2 FQNEAQ (reference sequence). The ends were cut back, 4 bases at V and 2 bases at J, with 21 bases in the middle. The CDR3 DNA is TGTGCCAGCAGCTCCGTCCGGGTAGCGGACCGACCCTACGAGCAGTACTTC. Residues: CASSSVRVADRPYEQYF.

The CDR3 DNA sequence: TGTGCCAGTAAGAACGCTGCTAGCGGGGGATACGAGCAGTACTTC. It translates to CASKNAASGGYEQYF. This rearrangement joins TRBV19 to TRBJ2-7; 10 positions agree with TRBD2. In germline, CDR1 is LNHDA, CDR2 SQIVND (reference sequence). After removal of 7 bases from V and 4 bases from J, the junction contained 10 bases not matched to a gene. The CDR3 totals 15 residues.

The gene calls are TRBV6-5 and TRBJ1-4, with 8 nucleotides matching TRBD1. The CDR3 totals 15 residues. The V and J ends lost 4 bases and 3 bases, in that order; junction bases with no gene match: 4. Germline-derived CDR1 and CDR2 are MNHEY and SVGAGI. The DNA for the CDR3 is TGTGCCAGCAGTTTCCAGGGGGCGGCTAATGAAAAACTGTTTTTT. Amino acids: CASSFQGAANEKLFF.

The count of this clone is one. The rearrangement links TRBV14 to TRBJ2-2; 9 nucleotides agree with TRBD2. CDR1 and CDR2 (germline): SGHDN, FVKESK. The J segment lost 10 bases and the V segment lost 0 bases, leaving 15 bases of the junction unmatched. CDR3 length: 18 residues. The CDR3 nucleotides are TGTGCCAGCAGCCAAGATGCGCCTAGCGGGGCGAACGGGGCGGAGCTGTTTTTT. Its translation is CASSQDAPSGANGAELFF.

V is TRBV27 and J is TRBJ2-2; possibly TRBD2 for D (5 bases). Germline V gene lookup returns CDR1 MNHEY and CDR2 SMNVEV (reference sequence). Trimming pared 6 bases from V and 1 base from J, leaving 15 bases between. The CDR3 extends over 16 amino acids. CDR3 residues: CASRGSAGVNTGELFF. The CDR3 region has the DNA TGTGCCAGCAGGGGGTCGGCGGGCGTGAACACCGGGGAGCTGTTTTTT.

The chain combines TRBV7-6 with TRBJ2-1, with 8 bases lining up with TRBD1. This CDR3 is 16 amino acids long. The trim removed 4 bases at V and 8 bases at J, leaving 13 bases unmatched. Germline CDR1 reads SGHVS; CDR2 reads FNYEAQ. The CDR3 DNA reads TGTGCCAGCAGCTCCTCGGACAGGGAAATCGGGCATGAGCAGTTCTTC. Protein sequence: CASSSSDREIGHEQFF.

This sequence joins TRBV28 and TRBJ1-1; D is ambiguous. This CDR3 has 15 residues. Per germline, CDR1 MDHEN and CDR2 SYDVKM. With 2 bases removed from V and 0 bases from J, the gap between germline ends came to 10 bases. This chain's CDR3 is CASSLERAVNTEAFF. CDR3 in DNA: TGTGCCAGCAGTTTAGAGAGGGCGGTGAACACTGAAGCTTTCTTT.

The chain is built from TRBV7-9 and TRBJ1-1, with 7 positions matching TRBD1. This CDR3 comprises 17 residues. V was clipped by 1 base and J by 3 bases; unmatched bases: 11. Germline CDR1 and CDR2: SEHNR and FQNEAQ (reference sequence). CDR3 sequence reads: CASSLDKGPTGHTEAFF. Here the CDR3 DNA reads TGTGCCAGCAGCTTAGATAAGGGTCCGACAGGGCACACTGAAGCTTTCTTT.

The genes are TRBV27 and TRBJ2-4; weak D call: TRBD2 (6 bases). CDR1 and CDR2 (germline): MNHEY, SMNVEV (reference sequence). Between the trimmed V and J ends, which lost 5 bases and 0 bases, there was a span of 14 bases. There are 16 residues in the CDR3. The chain's CDR3 is CASSLGLPLAKNIQYF. The CDR3, as DNA: TGTGCCAGCAGTCTCGGACTACCCTTAGCCAAAAACATTCAGTACTTC.

In its sample, this clone was seen once. V gene TRBV5-1 combines with J gene TRBJ2-3; 7 bases are shared with TRBD1. This CDR3 has 17 residues. The junction had 10 bases not matched to a gene; V was cut back by 2 bases and J by 1 base. CDR1 and CDR2 (germline): SGHRS, YFSETQ. In DNA, the CDR3 is TGCGCCAGCAGCTTACCTAACAGGGGATCGGGCACAGATACGCAGTATTTT. Protein: CASSLPNRGSGTDTQYF.

The chain carries TRBV5-1 and TRBJ1-1, with D tentatively TRBD1 (5 bases). Trimming removed 4 bases at V and 1 base at J, with 11 bases between. The CDR3 loop spans 14 amino acids. Germline assignment: CDR1 SGHRS and CDR2 YFSETQ. CDR3 nucleotides: TGCGCCAGCAGCAACCAGGGTGGGAACACTGAAGCTTTCTTT. Its protein is CASSNQGGNTEAFF.

This clone was detected only a few times. This rearrangement joins TRBV7-8 to TRBJ1-4; 8 nucleotides line up with TRBD1. CDR1 and CDR2 (germline): SGHVS, FQNEAQ. CDR3 length: 15 amino acids. The J segment lost 8 bases and the V segment lost 0 bases, leaving 5 bases of the junction unmatched. This CDR3 reads CASSLARTGWEKLFF. DNA for the CDR3: TGTGCCAGCAGCTTAGCAAGGACAGGGTGGGAAAAACTGTTTTTT.

For this clone: Germline is not matched at one junction end, which may reflect a read error. This rearrangement joins TRBV18 to TRBJ2-7; a possible D gene is TRBD2 (6 bases). The CDR3 is made up of 22 amino acids. Germline V gene data show CDR1 as KGHSH and CDR2 as LQKENI. DNA for the CDR3: TGTGCCAGCTCCCCACTACCTACCTACTGGGACTCATTGAAAGCAGCCTTCTACGAGCAGTACTTC. Encoded protein: CASSPLPTYWDSLKAAFYEQYF.

The CDR3 is CASARQFDEQFF. The CDR3 DNA follows: TGTGCCAGCGCACGACAGTTCGATGAGCAGTTCTTC. The rearrangement joins TRBV27 to TRBJ2-1, with D perhaps matching TRBD1 (5 bases). Trimming shortened V by 8 bases and J by 8 bases, and 13 bases separated the two germline ends. The germline CDR1 and CDR2 sequences are MNHEY and SMNVEV (reference sequence). The CDR3 contains 12 residues.

This clone was recorded only once. This CDR3 is also generated by other DNA sequences in the sample. The rearrangement joins TRBV7-9 to TRBJ2-7; D is ambiguous. The germline V gene encodes CDR1 SEHNR and CDR2 FQNEAQ (reference sequence). V lost 3 bases and J 4 bases, leaving 7 bases between the germline ends. The CDR3 covers 12 residues. CDR3 protein: CASSFSGYEQYF. In DNA form, the CDR3 reads TGTGCCAGCAGCTTCTCGGGTTACGAGCAGTACTTC. The full variable domain, its missing parts supplied by reference TRBV7-9 and TRBJ2-7, is DTGVSQNPRHKITKRGQNVTFRCDPISEHNRLYWYRQTLGQGPEFLTYFQNEAQLEKSRLLSDRFSAERPKGSFSTLEIQRTEQGDSAMYLCASSFSGYEQYFGPGTRLTVT.

The chain is built from TRBV6-1 and TRBJ1-5; the match to TRBD1 covers 7 bases. This CDR3 is built from 19 residues. With 4 bases clipped from V and 0 bases from J, the junction kept 15 bases outside the gene matches. The V gene's germline CDR1 is MNHNS and CDR2 SASEGT. The CDR3 spells CASSGHRGLVISSNQPQHF. The CDR3, as DNA: TGTGCCAGCAGTGGACACAGGGGCCTCGTAATCTCTAGCAATCAGCCCCAGCATTTT.